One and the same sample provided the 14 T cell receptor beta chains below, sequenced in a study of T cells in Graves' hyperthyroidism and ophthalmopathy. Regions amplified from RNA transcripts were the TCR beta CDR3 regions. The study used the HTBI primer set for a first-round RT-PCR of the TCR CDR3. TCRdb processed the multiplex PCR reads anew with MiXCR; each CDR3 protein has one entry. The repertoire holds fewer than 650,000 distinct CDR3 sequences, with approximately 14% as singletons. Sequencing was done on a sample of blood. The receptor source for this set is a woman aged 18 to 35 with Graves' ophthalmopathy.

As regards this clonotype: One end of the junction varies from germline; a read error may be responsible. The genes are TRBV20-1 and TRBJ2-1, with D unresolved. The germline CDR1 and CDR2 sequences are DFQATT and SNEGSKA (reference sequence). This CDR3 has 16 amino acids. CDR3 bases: TGCAGTGCTAGAGATCTGGCGGTCAACCTCTACAATGAGCAGTCCTTC. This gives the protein CSARDLAVNLYNEQSF.

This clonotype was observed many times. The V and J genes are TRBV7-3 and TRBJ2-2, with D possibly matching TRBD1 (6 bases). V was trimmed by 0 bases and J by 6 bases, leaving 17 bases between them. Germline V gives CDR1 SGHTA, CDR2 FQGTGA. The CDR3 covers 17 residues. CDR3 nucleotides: TGTGCCAGCAGCTTAACGGGGACACCGTTTGGTGCCGGGGAGCTGTTTTTT. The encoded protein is CASSLTGTPFGAGELFF.

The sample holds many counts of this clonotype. The CDR3 here is CASSPNRDTYNEQFF. The CDR3 DNA reads as TGTGCCAGCAGCCCGAACCGGGACACCTACAATGAGCAGTTCTTC. This chain links TRBV7-3 with TRBJ2-1; TRBD1 is a possible D gene (6 bases). The CDR3 consists of 15 residues. Germline V gene data show CDR1 as SGHTA and CDR2 as FQGTGA. Trimming removed 5 bases from V and 2 bases from J, with 13 bases in between.

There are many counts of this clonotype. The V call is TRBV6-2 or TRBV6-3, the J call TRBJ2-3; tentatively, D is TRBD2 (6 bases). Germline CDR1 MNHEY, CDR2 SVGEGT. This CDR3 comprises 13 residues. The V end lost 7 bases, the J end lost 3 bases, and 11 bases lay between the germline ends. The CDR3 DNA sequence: TGTGCCAGCAAGGCTAGCGCGACAGATACGCAGTATTTT. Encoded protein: CASKASATDTQYF.

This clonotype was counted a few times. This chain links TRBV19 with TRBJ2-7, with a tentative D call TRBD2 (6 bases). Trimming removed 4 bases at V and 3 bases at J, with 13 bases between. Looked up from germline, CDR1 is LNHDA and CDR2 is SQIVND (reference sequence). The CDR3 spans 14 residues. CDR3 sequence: CASSKRGNGYEQYF. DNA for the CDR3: TGTGCCAGTAGTAAACGGGGGAACGGCTACGAGCAGTACTTC.

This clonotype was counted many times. The CDR3 region is CAISIRTGERSNEQFF. The CDR3 DNA reads TGTGCCATCAGTATCAGGACAGGGGAAAGGAGCAATGAGCAGTTCTTC. The rearrangement joins TRBV10-3 to TRBJ2-1, with TRBD1 matching over 9 bases. V lost 5 bases and J lost 6; bases outside the gene matches: 11. There are 16 residues in the CDR3. Looked up from germline, CDR1 is ENHRY and CDR2 is SYGVKD.

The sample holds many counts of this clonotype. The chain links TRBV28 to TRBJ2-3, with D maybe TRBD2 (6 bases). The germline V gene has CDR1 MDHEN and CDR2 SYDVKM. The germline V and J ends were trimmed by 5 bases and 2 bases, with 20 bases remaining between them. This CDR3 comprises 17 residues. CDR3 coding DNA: TGTGCCAGCAGTCCCCACCCCTACACTAGCTACACAGATACGCAGTATTTT. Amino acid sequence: CASSPHPYTSYTDTQYF.

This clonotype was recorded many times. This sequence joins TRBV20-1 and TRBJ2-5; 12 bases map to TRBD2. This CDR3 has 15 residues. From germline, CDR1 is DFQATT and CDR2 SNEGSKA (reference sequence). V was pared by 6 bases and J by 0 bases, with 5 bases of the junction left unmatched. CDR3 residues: CSAGLAGGDQETQYF. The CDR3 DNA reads TGCAGTGCAGGTCTAGCGGGAGGGGACCAAGAGACCCAGTACTTC.

CDR3 residues: CASSIGDRVTGELFF. CDR3 DNA sequence: TGTGCCAGTAGTATTGGAGACAGGGTCACCGGGGAGCTGTTTTTT. The chain uses TRBV19 and TRBJ2-2; 7 bases align to TRBD1. CDR3 size: 15 residues. Looked up from germline, CDR1 is LNHDA and CDR2 is SQIVND (reference sequence). V trimming: 3 bases; J trimming: 4 bases; junction bases outside the gene matches: 5.

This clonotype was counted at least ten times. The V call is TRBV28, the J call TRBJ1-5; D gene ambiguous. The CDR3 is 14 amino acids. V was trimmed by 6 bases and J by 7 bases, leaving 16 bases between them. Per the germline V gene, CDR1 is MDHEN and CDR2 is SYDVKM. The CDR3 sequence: CASSQSGLFQPQHF. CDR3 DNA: TGTGCCAGCAGCCAAAGTGGGTTATTCCAGCCCCAGCATTTT.

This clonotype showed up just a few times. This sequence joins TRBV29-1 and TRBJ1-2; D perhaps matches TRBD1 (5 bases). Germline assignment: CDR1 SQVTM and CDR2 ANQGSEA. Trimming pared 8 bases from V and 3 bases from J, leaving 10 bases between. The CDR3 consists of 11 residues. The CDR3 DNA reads TGCAGCCTGGGGGGTGACTATGGCTACACCTTC. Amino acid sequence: CSLGGDYGYTF.

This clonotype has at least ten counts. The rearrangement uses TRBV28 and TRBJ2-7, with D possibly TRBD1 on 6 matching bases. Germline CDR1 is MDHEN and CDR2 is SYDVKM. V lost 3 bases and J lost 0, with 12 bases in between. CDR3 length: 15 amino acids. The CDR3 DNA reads TGTGCCAGCAGTTTTTCCCAGGGGCTCTCCTACGAGCAGTACTTC. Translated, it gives CASSFSQGLSYEQYF.

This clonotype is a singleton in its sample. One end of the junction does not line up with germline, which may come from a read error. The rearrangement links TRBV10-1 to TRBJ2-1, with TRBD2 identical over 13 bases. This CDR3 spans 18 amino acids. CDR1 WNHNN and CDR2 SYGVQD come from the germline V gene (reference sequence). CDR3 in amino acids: CASRQLAGGPSSYNEQSF. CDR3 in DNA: TGCGCCAGCAGGCAACTAGCGGGAGGGCCTAGCTCCTACAATGAGCAGTCCTTC.

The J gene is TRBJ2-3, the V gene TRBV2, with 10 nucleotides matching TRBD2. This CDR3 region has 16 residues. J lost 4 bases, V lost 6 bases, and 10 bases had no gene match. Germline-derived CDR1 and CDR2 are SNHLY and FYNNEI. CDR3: CASRFSGREIADTQYF. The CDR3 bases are TGTGCCAGCAGGTTCAGCGGGAGGGAGATTGCAGATACGCAGTATTTT.